Shown below are 27 T cell receptor beta chains from a single sample sequenced in a study of T cell changes during pregnancy in multiple sclerosis (dated by TCRdb to between 2019 and 2020). To prepare the library, the immunoSEQ multiplex PCR assay was applied. The immuneACCESS repertoire file appears here via TCRdb, limited to in-frame rearrangements. These files lack a portion of the clones; in checked studies, under half of the deficit traces to unresolved V genes, and the cause of the others is not known. The table for this sample lists fewer than 85,000 clones; approximately 92% of them were counted only once. The ten largest clonotypes hold about 2% of the sample. The sample here was peripheral blood, taken before pregnancy. Every receptor here comes from a female donor with multiple sclerosis, enrolled in a pregnancy study.

This chain links TRBV2 with TRBJ2-2, with D unresolved. CDR1 and CDR2 (germline): SNHLY, FYNNEI. V was shortened by 4 bases and J by 2 bases, with 17 bases between the two germline ends. The CDR3 spans 17 residues. The CDR3: CASSVLHRLENTGELFF. CDR3 bases: TGTGCCAGCAGTGTTTTACACCGCCTAGAAAACACCGGGGAGCTGTTTTTT.

The rearrangement joins TRBV19 to TRBJ1-1; no firm D call. In germline, CDR1 is LNHDA, CDR2 SQIVND (reference sequence). The CDR3 loop spans 15 amino acids. V was shortened by 6 bases and J by 0 bases, with 14 bases between the two germline ends. CDR3 protein: CASSPAGLMNTEAFF. The DNA of the CDR3 is TGTGCCAGTAGCCCCGCGGGTCTCATGAACACTGAAGCTTTCTTT.

The chain uses TRBV7-9 and TRBJ1-4; 8 nucleotides match TRBD1. Germline trimming cut 0 bases from V and 3 bases from J; bases unmatched to any gene: 6. Germline V lookup: CDR1 SEHNR, CDR2 FQNEAQ (reference sequence). This CDR3 comprises 17 residues. Here the CDR3 reads CASSLAGRGQANEKLFF. Here the CDR3 DNA reads TGTGCCAGCAGCTTAGCGGGCAGGGGGCAGGCTAATGAAAAACTGTTTTTT.

The gene calls are TRBV5-4 and TRBJ2-1; no clear D. Germline V gene data show CDR1 as SGHNT and CDR2 as YYREEE (reference sequence). The CDR3 has 11 residues. Trimming took off 0 bases at V and 9 bases at J, with 4 bases between the two ends. This CDR3 is CASSLGSEQFF. The DNA of the CDR3 is TGTGCCAGCAGCTTGGGCAGTGAGCAGTTCTTC. Together with reference TRBV5-4 and TRBJ2-1, the CDR3 gives the full variable domain: ETGVTQSPTHLIKTRGQQVTLRCSSQSGHNTVSWYQQALGQGPQFIFQYYREEENGRGNFPPRFSGLQFPNYSSELNVNALELDDSALYLCASSLGSEQFFGPGTRLTVL.

The chain recombines TRBV7-8 with TRBJ1-4; TRBD1 aligns across 8 bases. The V gene end was trimmed by 7 bases and the J gene end by 8 bases; junction bases not matched to a gene: 12. CDR1 and CDR2 from the germline V gene are SGHVS and FQNEAQ. The CDR3 has 15 amino acids. The CDR3 loop is CASNNSTGGREKLFF. The CDR3 nucleotides read TGTGCCAGCAACAACTCCACAGGGGGGAGGGAAAAACTGTTTTTT.

This clone appeared a few times. CDR3 in amino acids: CASTADCTGELFF. Here the CDR3 DNA reads TGTGCCAGCACCGCCGACTGCACCGGGGAGCTGTTTTTT. J is TRBJ2-2 and V is TRBV12-1; the table's TRBD2 call for D was not verified on the DNA. TRBV12-1 is flagged as a pseudogene. This CDR3 is built from 13 residues.

This clone is a singleton in its sample. The chain recombines TRBV5-7 with TRBJ2-4, with TRBD1 matching 7 bases. TRBV5-7 is an ORF, with its function uncertain. The length of the CDR3 is 16 residues. Germline trimming cut 4 bases from V and 3 bases from J; bases unmatched to any gene: 10. The chain's CDR3 is CASSQMSGTDKNIQYF. The CDR3 DNA sequence: TGTGCCAGCAGCCAAATGTCCGGGACAGACAAAAACATTCAGTACTTC.

CDR3 sequence: CSVDLAGGYNEQFF. The DNA for the CDR3 is TGCAGCGTTGATCTAGCGGGAGGTTACAATGAGCAGTTCTTC. The genes are TRBV29-1 and TRBJ2-1; 11 positions match TRBD2. J gave up 4 bases and V 3 bases, and 2 bases lay outside the gene matches. CDR1 and CDR2 from the germline V gene are SQVTM and ANQGSEA. This CDR3 spans 14 amino acids.

This chain uses TRBV7-9 with TRBJ2-6, with TRBD1 matching 10 bases. The CDR3 is 18 residues long. Germline lookup yields CDR1 SEHNR and CDR2 FQNEAQ (reference sequence). V lost 5 bases, J lost 1 base, and 8 bases stayed unmatched. The CDR3 DNA follows: TGTGCCAGCAGCCAGCAGGGGACAGGGGAGTCTGGGGCCAACGTCCTGACTTTC. This codes for CASSQQGTGESGANVLTF.

The gene calls are TRBV5-1 and TRBJ1-1; D remains ambiguous. The CDR3 loop spans 13 amino acids. The V and J ends lost 1 base and 1 base respectively, with 5 bases between them. Germline V gives CDR1 SGHRS, CDR2 YFSETQ. The CDR3 bases are TGCGCCAGCAGCTTGCTGGCGAACACTGAAGCTTTCTTT. It encodes CASSLLANTEAFF.

The J gene is TRBJ1-2, the V gene TRBV4-2; possible D gene TRBD1, 5 bases. Deletions cut 4 bases from V and 3 bases from J, with 15 bases between. The CDR3 is 15 residues long. Germline assignment: CDR1 LGHNA and CDR2 YNFKEQ. The CDR3: CASSLTGRPDYGYTF. The CDR3 bases are TGTGCCAGCAGCCTTACAGGACGGCCGGACTATGGCTACACCTTC.

The chain links TRBV6-5 to TRBJ2-7; 12 bases fit TRBD2. CDR3 length equals 14 residues. Germline CDR1 reads MNHEY; CDR2 reads SVGAGI. V lost 4 bases to trimming and J lost 3 bases; unmatched junction nucleotides: 1. The CDR3, as DNA: TGTGCCAGCAGTTTACTAGCGGGGGGCTACGAGCAGTACTTC. Translating gives CASSLLAGGYEQYF.

This CDR3 is CTSSPDSGRRADTQYF. The CDR3 DNA sequence: TGCACCAGCAGCCCGGATAGCGGGAGGAGGGCAGATACGCAGTATTTT. The chain links TRBV1 to TRBJ2-3; the table's D call, TRBD2, has no DNA check behind it. TRBV1 is a recognized pseudogene. The CDR3 covers 16 residues.

V is TRBV27 and J is TRBJ1-4, with D maybe TRBD1 (5 bases). The CDR3 covers 13 residues. Germline assignment: CDR1 MNHEY and CDR2 SMNVEV (reference sequence). V was pared by 3 bases and J by 8 bases, with 10 bases between. CDR3 in amino acids: CASSFGGVEKLFF. The DNA for the CDR3 is TGTGCCAGCAGTTTCGGGGGGGTCGAAAAACTGTTTTTT.

The chain couples TRBV4-2 to TRBJ1-2, with TRBD1 identical over 7 bases. The J segment lost 0 bases and the V segment lost 0 bases, leaving 1 base of the junction unmatched. The germline V gene encodes CDR1 LGHNA and CDR2 YNFKEQ. CDR3 length: 15 residues. DNA of the CDR3: TGTGCCAGCAGCCAAGAAGACAGGGCTAACTATGGCTACACCTTC. Its translation: CASSQEDRANYGYTF.

This CDR3 is CASSYEGPAPRDEQFF. CDR3 nucleotides: TGTGCCAGCAGTTACGAGGGCCCTGCCCCTAGGGATGAGCAGTTCTTC. The rearrangement joins TRBV6-5 to TRBJ2-1, with a weak D call TRBD2 (5 bases). The CDR3 extends over 16 amino acids. The germline gives CDR1 MNHEY, CDR2 SVGAGI. V was clipped by 2 bases and J by 8 bases, with 19 bases between them.

This clone was found once. This chain joins TRBV5-1 and TRBJ2-4, with D tentatively TRBD2 (5 bases). Trimming took 0 bases from V and 7 from J, leaving 11 bases between them. CDR3 length: 14 residues. From germline, CDR1 is SGHRS and CDR2 YFSETQ. The CDR3 protein is CASSLALRGNIQYF. In DNA, the CDR3 is TGCGCCAGCAGCTTGGCCTTAAGAGGGAACATTCAGTACTTC.

V is TRBV6-5 and J is TRBJ1-2; TRBD1 agrees at 8 bases. This CDR3 is built from 13 residues. V dropped 5 bases and J dropped 4; count of bases not matched to a gene: 3. Germline values: CDR1 MNHEY, CDR2 SVGAGI. The CDR3 protein is CASSKGQGYGYTF. The CDR3 DNA reads as TGTGCCAGCAGTAAAGGACAGGGCTATGGCTACACCTTC.

This rearrangement joins TRBV7-9 to TRBJ1-2, with D possibly matching TRBD1 (6 bases). The germline V and J ends were trimmed by 3 bases and 3 bases, with 8 bases remaining between them. Germline V CDR1 and CDR2: SEHNR, FQNEAQ (reference sequence). The CDR3 runs to 13 residues. CDR3 amino acids: CASSFTGYYGYTF. The CDR3 DNA follows: TGTGCCAGCAGCTTTACAGGGTACTATGGCTACACCTTC.

This clone was detected once. The CDR3 is CAISESSSGAGYEQYF. CDR3 in DNA: TGTGCCATCAGTGAAAGTAGTTCGGGAGCCGGCTACGAGCAGTACTTC. The chain links TRBV10-3 to TRBJ2-7, with a possible D match to TRBD2 (6 bases). V lost 3 bases, J lost 3 bases, and 18 bases lay in between. The CDR3 length is 16 residues. Germline-derived CDR1 and CDR2 are ENHRY and SYGVKD.

This chain uses TRBV28 with TRBJ2-7; unclear D gene. CDR3 length: 13 amino acids. Germline CDR1 is MDHEN and CDR2 is SYDVKM. V shed 6 bases and J shed 1 base, with 10 bases lying between them. The CDR3 here is CASSRSPSYEQYF. The CDR3 DNA follows: TGTGCCAGCAGCCGGAGTCCTTCCTACGAGCAGTACTTC.

The rearrangement joins TRBV7-6 to TRBJ1-3; 8 bases agree with TRBD1. Unmatched junction bases numbered 8, after V lost 3 bases and J lost 1 base. The CDR3 has 17 amino acids. Germline V lookup: CDR1 SGHVS, CDR2 FNYEAQ. DNA for the CDR3: TGTGCCAGCAGCTTGGCAGGGGGCCAACTTTCTGGAAACACCATATATTTT. Protein product: CASSLAGGQLSGNTIYF.

The chain couples TRBV14 to TRBJ1-2, with D possibly matching TRBD1 (5 bases). The CDR3 has 13 amino acids. Germline V CDR1 and CDR2: SGHDN, FVKESK. Trimming stripped 1 base from V and 8 bases from J, with 11 bases between. The CDR3 DNA follows: TGTGCCAGCAGCCAAGCCGTGGGGGGGGGCTACACCTTC. Encoded protein: CASSQAVGGGYTF.

This chain links TRBV5-1 with TRBJ2-5; maybe TRBD1 (7 bases). With 1 base removed from V and 4 bases from J, the gap between germline ends came to 20 bases. The germline CDR1 and CDR2 sequences are SGHRS and YFSETQ. The CDR3 length is 17 residues. As DNA, the CDR3 is TGCGCCAGCAGCTTGAATTTCCAGGGGGGCGTAGGAGAGACCCAGTACTTC. Amino acids: CASSLNFQGGVGETQYF. Complete variable domain (other parts from reference TRBV5-1 and TRBJ2-5): KAGVTQTPRYLIKTRGQQVTLSCSPISGHRSVSWYQQTPGQGLQFLFEYFSETQRNKGNFPGRFSGRQFSNSRSEMNVSTLELGDSALYLCASSLNFQGGVGETQYFGPGTRLLVL.

The chain is built from TRBV7-2 and TRBJ2-5, with 13 bases fitting TRBD2. J lost 5 bases, V lost 5 bases, and 8 bases had no gene match. Germline assignment: CDR1 SGHTA and CDR2 FQGNSA. The CDR3 extends over 16 amino acids. The CDR3, as DNA: TGTGCCAGCAGCGGTCGACTAGCGGGAGGACGGGAGACCCAGTACTTC. Amino acid sequence: CASSGRLAGGRETQYF. Full variable domain (outside the CDR3, taken from reference TRBV7-2 and TRBJ2-5): GAGVSQSPSNKVTEKGKDVELRCDPISGHTALYWYRQSLGQGLEFLIYFQGNSAPDKSGLPSDRFSAERTGGSVSTLTIQRTQQEDSAVYLCASSGRLAGGRETQYFGPGTRLLVL.

J is TRBJ2-7 and V is TRBV15; TRBD2 might be the D (6 bases). Germline V gives CDR1 LNHNV, CDR2 YYDKDF (reference sequence). There are 15 residues in the CDR3. The V and J ends lost 1 base and 5 bases respectively, with 15 bases between them. The CDR3 DNA reads TGTGCCACCAGCAGAGTGGCAGGAGGGGTTGACGAGCAGTACTTC. Its protein is CATSRVAGGVDEQYF.

The chain combines TRBV19 with TRBJ1-5; maybe TRBD1 (6 bases). Germline CDR1 and CDR2: LNHDA and SQIVND (reference sequence). V shed 5 bases and J shed 0 bases, with 11 bases lying between them. This CDR3 is built from 15 residues. CDR3 sequence (DNA): TGTGCCAGTAGTTCTACAGGGAATAGCAATCAGCCCCAGCATTTT. Protein product: CASSSTGNSNQPQHF.